Shown below are 22 T cell receptor beta chains from a single sample sequenced in a study of blood T cells in healthy people across ages. Next came a second PCR, run for about 7 to 12 cycles, which used a sample-barcoded 5' primer along with a J-beta primer mix. TCRdb analysed the 5' RACE reads with MiXCR anew, one entry per CDR3 protein. The sample has more than 700,000 distinct CDR3 sequences; 46% are singletons. The specimen sequenced was blood. Receptor source: an elderly man in good health.

The chain's CDR3 is CSAINGQGQETQYF. CDR3 in DNA: TGCAGTGCCATAAACGGACAGGGACAAGAGACCCAGTACTTC. The chain couples TRBV20-1 to TRBJ2-5, with TRBD1 matching over 8 bases. The trim removed 6 bases at V and 2 bases at J, leaving 8 bases unmatched. The CDR3 consists of 14 residues. Per the germline V gene, CDR1 is DFQATT and CDR2 is SNEGSKA (reference sequence).

This clonotype was counted many times. The V and J genes are TRBV11-1 and TRBJ2-5; the D gene is possibly TRBD1 (6 bases). Germline-derived CDR1 and CDR2 are SGHAT and FQDESV (reference sequence). Trimming stripped 9 bases from V and 0 bases from J, with 11 bases between. The CDR3 contains 13 residues. In DNA, the CDR3 is TGTGCCAGTAAAGGACAGAACCAAGAGACCCAGTACTTC. Its protein product is CASKGQNQETQYF.

The chain is built from TRBV13 and TRBJ2-7, with D perhaps matching TRBD1 (6 bases). In germline, CDR1 is PRHDT, CDR2 FYEKMQ (reference sequence). This CDR3 has 14 amino acids. V dropped 8 bases and J dropped 0 bases, with 14 bases sitting between them. The CDR3 region is CASGPRQDSYEQYF. The CDR3 nucleotides read TGTGCCAGCGGGCCCCGACAGGACTCCTACGAGCAGTACTTC.

The chain is built from TRBV5-1 and TRBJ2-1, with 10 nucleotides matching TRBD2. Germline values: CDR1 SGHRS, CDR2 YFSETQ. With V trimmed by 0 bases and J by 9 bases, 6 bases remained unmatched. This CDR3 has 15 residues. DNA of the CDR3: TGCGCCAGCAGCTTGGCCCCTAGCGGGAGTGTTGAGCAGTTCTTC. It translates to CASSLAPSGSVEQFF.

This sequence joins TRBV20-1 and TRBJ1-5; D perhaps matches TRBD1 (5 bases). The CDR3 runs 13 residues. Germline V gene data show CDR1 as DFQATT and CDR2 as SNEGSKA (reference sequence). V lost 1 base and J 4 bases, leaving 8 bases between the germline ends. This CDR3 reads CSARGGENQPQHF. CDR3 DNA: TGCAGTGCTAGAGGGGGGGAGAATCAGCCCCAGCATTTT.

The V call is TRBV7-9, the J call TRBJ1-1; TRBD1 is a possible D gene (5 bases). CDR1 and CDR2 (germline): SEHNR, FQNEAQ (reference sequence). V was trimmed by 6 bases and J by 4 bases, leaving 18 bases between them. This CDR3 is built from 15 residues. CDR3 bases: TGTGCCAGCAGTAACCTAGGGCAGGGCCCCACTGAAGCTTTCTTT. It is translated as CASSNLGQGPTEAFF.

The chain uses TRBV9 and TRBJ2-3; TRBD2 matches 9 bases. Germline V gene sequence: CDR1 SGDLS, CDR2 YYNGEE. J lost 4 bases, V lost 1 base, and 7 bases had no gene match. The CDR3 is 16 amino acids. As DNA, the CDR3 is TGTGCCAGCAGCGTACAGGCAGCGGGAGGCGCAGATACGCAGTATTTT. Translation: CASSVQAAGGADTQYF. Complete variable domain (other parts from reference TRBV9 and TRBJ2-3): DSGVTQTPKHLITATGQRVTLRCSPRSGDLSVYWYQQSLDQGLQFLIQYYNGEERAKGNILERFSAQQFPDLHSELNLSSLELGDSALYFCASSVQAAGGADTQYFGPGTRLTVL.

This clonotype turned up a few times. The chain has TRBV20-1 and TRBJ2-7; 10 nucleotides match TRBD1. CDR3 length: 14 amino acids. After removal of 5 bases from V and 0 bases from J, the junction contained 4 bases not matched to a gene. Looked up from germline, CDR1 is DFQATT and CDR2 is SNEGSKA (reference sequence). In nucleotides, the CDR3 is TGCAGTGCTCAGGGGACAGGGGACTCCTACGAGCAGTACTTC. The encoded protein is CSAQGTGDSYEQYF.

The chain uses TRBV5-1 and TRBJ2-3, with 12 bases matching TRBD2. With V trimmed by 4 bases and J by 0 bases, 6 bases remained unmatched. Germline lookup yields CDR1 SGHRS and CDR2 YFSETQ. CDR3 length: 17 residues. CDR3 sequence: CASSRATSGRSTDTQYF. In DNA, the CDR3 is TGCGCCAGCAGCCGCGCCACTAGCGGGAGGAGCACAGATACGCAGTATTTT.

The J gene is TRBJ1-6, the V gene TRBV6-1; D is unresolved. This CDR3 has 13 residues. V lost 3 bases, J lost 7 bases, and 7 bases lay in between. Germline CDR1 is MNHNS and CDR2 is SASEGT. The CDR3 region is CASSERDNSPLHF. For the CDR3, the DNA is TGTGCCAGCAGTGAGAGAGACAATTCACCCCTCCACTTT.

This clonotype came up once. This rearrangement joins TRBV29-1 to TRBJ2-3; D might be TRBD1 or TRBD2, each matching 6 bases. Germline V gene sequence: CDR1 SQVTM, CDR2 ANQGSEA. The CDR3 has 14 residues. Trimming removed 6 bases at V and 5 bases at J, with 18 bases between. This CDR3 reads CSVLSQRGEDTQYF. The CDR3 DNA reads as TGCAGCGTCCTATCCCAGAGGGGGGAAGATACGCAGTATTTT.

There are a few counts of this clonotype. V gene TRBV30 combines with J gene TRBJ2-7; 11 bases are a match to TRBD1. Germline V CDR1 and CDR2: GTSNPN, SVGIG (reference sequence). V trimming: 7 bases; J trimming: 3 bases; junction bases outside the gene matches: 2. This CDR3 contains 12 residues. CDR3 residues: CASGTGGYEQYF. In nucleotides, the CDR3 is TGTGCCTCCGGGACAGGGGGCTACGAGCAGTACTTC. The full variable domain, rest sourced from reference TRBV30 and TRBJ2-7, is SQTIHQWPATLVQPVGSPLSLECTVEGTSNPNLYWYRQAAGRGLQLLFYSVGIGQISSEVPQNLSASRPQDRQFILSSKKLLLSDSGFYLCASGTGGYEQYFGPGTRLTVT.

The rearrangement joins TRBV3-1 to TRBJ2-5; the D is unclear. The CDR3 covers 14 residues. The germline V gene encodes CDR1 LGHDT and CDR2 YNNKEL (reference sequence). The V and J ends lost 0 bases and 2 bases respectively, with 7 bases between them. The CDR3 DNA is TGTGCCAGCAGCCAAGATATCGCTCAAGAGACCCAGTACTTC. It yields the protein CASSQDIAQETQYF.

The chain links TRBV20-1 to TRBJ2-7; TRBD2 agrees at 10 bases. Germline CDR1 and CDR2: DFQATT and SNEGSKA (reference sequence). V gave up 4 bases and J gave up 3 bases; unmatched junction bases: 6. This CDR3 has 14 residues. DNA for the CDR3: TGCAGTGCTACCGAAGCGGGAGGGCTCTACGAGCAGTACTTC. Protein sequence: CSATEAGGLYEQYF.

This clonotype was seen more than once but under ten times. The chain links TRBV9 to TRBJ2-6; D remains unclear. The length of the CDR3 is 16 residues. Germline loops: CDR1 SGDLS, CDR2 YYNGEE. The V end was cut by 0 bases, the J end by 4 bases, with 11 bases between. Here the CDR3 DNA reads TGTGCCAGCAGCGTAGTCGGGTTGGAAGGGGCCAACGTCCTGACTTTC. Translating it yields CASSVVGLEGANVLTF.

V gene TRBV7-2 combines with J gene TRBJ2-6; 8 positions agree with TRBD2. CDR3 size: 17 residues. Germline assignment: CDR1 SGHTA and CDR2 FQGNSA. With 1 base clipped from V and 3 bases from J, the junction kept 5 bases outside the gene matches. The CDR3 DNA reads TGTGCCAGCAGCTTAGAGAGCGGGGGAGGTGGGGCCAACGTCCTGACTTTC. Protein product: CASSLESGGGGANVLTF.

The genes are TRBV20-1 and TRBJ1-5; 7 bases line up with TRBD1. Trimming took 3 bases from V and 2 from J; bases not matched to a gene: 7. Germline loops: CDR1 DFQATT, CDR2 SNEGSKA (reference sequence). The CDR3 spans 15 residues. The DNA of the CDR3 is TGCAGTGCTAGTGGAGGGGGCTTTGGCAATCAGCCCCAGCATTTT. Its protein product is CSASGGGFGNQPQHF.

In this sample, this clonotype turned up many times. The genes are TRBV28 and TRBJ2-1, with TRBD2 matching 8 bases. Unmatched junction bases numbered 2, after V lost 2 bases and J lost 5 bases. This CDR3 comprises 14 residues. Germline CDR1 MDHEN, CDR2 SYDVKM. This CDR3 reads CASSLAGGDNEQFF. As DNA, the CDR3 is TGTGCCAGCAGTTTAGCGGGGGGAGACAATGAGCAGTTCTTC.

As for this clonotype: The junction departs from the called germline gene at one end, perhaps through a read error. V is TRBV7-8 and J is TRBJ2-5, with D possibly called TRBD1 or TRBD2 (6 bases each). The J call may be faulty, since TRBJ2-7 better matches the DNA end. The CDR3 totals 15 residues. Germline V gene lookup returns CDR1 SGHVS and CDR2 FQNEAQ. CDR3 protein: CGSSGYRDMTYEQYF. DNA of the CDR3: TGTGGCAGCAGCGGGTACCGGGACATGACGTACGAGCAGTACTTC.

This clonotype was recorded at least ten times. The rearrangement links TRBV10-1 to TRBJ2-1; D could derive from TRBD1 or TRBD2 (5 bases each). Germline V CDR1 and CDR2: WNHNN, SYGVQD (reference sequence). V was shortened by 4 bases and J by 2 bases, with 9 bases between the two germline ends. This CDR3 comprises 14 residues. The CDR3 bases are TGCGCCAGCAGTGGGGGACCCACCTACAATGAGCAGTTCTTC. Amino acids: CASSGGPTYNEQFF.

This clonotype has ten or more counts. The chain uses TRBV18 and TRBJ2-1; TRBD1 matches at 9 bases. The germline gives CDR1 KGHSH, CDR2 LQKENI. This CDR3 spans 14 amino acids. V shed 10 bases and J 5 bases; nucleotides not matched to a gene: 9. CDR3 protein: CATRKQGADNEQFF. The CDR3 DNA is TGTGCCACCCGTAAACAGGGGGCGGACAATGAGCAGTTCTTC.

Concerning this clonotype: Its ends do not fully match the called genes, so a read error is possible. The DNA for the CDR3 is TGCAGCGTTGCAAGGGTCGACACGCGGTATTTT. It translates to CSVARVDTRYF. The chain uses TRBV29-1 and TRBJ2-3, with no clear D. Looked up from germline, CDR1 is SQVTM and CDR2 is ANQGSEA. This CDR3 comprises 11 residues.